The entry below describes one TCR beta chain. The germline V and J ends were trimmed by 2 bases and 2 bases, with 7 bases remaining between them. The CDR3 runs to 12 residues. Per the germline V gene, CDR1 is SQVTM and CDR2 is ANQGSEA. Profiled with immunoSEQ multiplex PCR; TCRdb holds only in-frame clones, not every one. Counted here are fewer than 400,000 clones, roughly 67% occurring once; the ten biggest clones make up 5% to 6.5%. This specimen comes from a study of cytotoxic CD8 clonotypes in ibrutinib-treated CLL. The overall study: After a median of about six years, roughly 14 patients stayed remitted and some twelve progressed; responses had been partial in roughly 25 and complete in 2.

V usage is TRBV29-1 and J usage is TRBJ2-7, with D uncertain. The origin of this receptor is a human donor with chronic lymphocytic leukemia. The material was PBMCs, obtained after 36 months of ibrutinib treatment. The CDR3 protein is CSVERKPYEQYF. The CDR3 DNA sequence: TGCAGCGTTGAACGAAAACCCTACGAGCAGTACTTC.